A selection of T cell receptor beta chains follows, all from one sample in a study of cytotoxic CD8 clonotypes in ibrutinib-treated CLL. This table comes from immunoSEQ multiplex PCR, and its TCRdb copy is limited to in-frame clones, with some not included. The sample lists approximately 320,000 clones, roughly 71% occurring once. The specimen was PBMCs, collected after 36 months of ibrutinib treatment. These receptors were collected from a human donor with chronic lymphocytic leukemia. Each CDR3 is given without its conserved first and last residue.

TRBV7-8	ASSPVKGSTAF
TRBV4-1	ASSQRLAAYEQY
TRBV25-1	ASSPSSADTQY
TRBV9	ASSPRGLGETQY
TRBV5-4	ASSHLRTRGADTQY
TRBV5-1	ASSLAGYGYT
TRBV7-2	ASSPRPGLETQY
TRBV7-2	ASSTRTSGYNEQF
TRBV6-6	ASYGDLNTEAF
TRBV7-3	ASSTGTLSSYEQY